This entry lists 27 T cell receptor beta chains sequenced from one sample in a study of blood T cell repertoires in COVID-19. Sequencing was performed with immunoSEQ multiplex PCR; in TCRdb, only in-frame clones are kept and a portion is missing. Of 130,000 or so clones in the sample, more than 80% were seen once. The sample comprised peripheral blood. Source of these receptors: a woman aged 60-70 years with acute or convalescent COVID-19.

For the CDR3, the DNA is TGTGCCAGTAGTGTGGACAGGGGGGCCAAAAACATTCAGTACTTC. It translates to CASSVDRGAKNIQYF. The V call is TRBV19, the J call TRBJ2-4; 10 positions agree with TRBD1. V was pared by 5 bases and J by 1 base, with 2 bases of the junction left unmatched. There are 15 residues in the CDR3. The germline CDR1 and CDR2 sequences are LNHDA and SQIVND (reference sequence).

The chain carries TRBV6-5 and TRBJ1-6; maybe TRBD1 (6 bases). CDR3 length: 15 residues. The germline V gene encodes CDR1 MNHEY and CDR2 SVGAGI. V was pared by 5 bases and J by 8 bases, with 16 bases between. The CDR3 DNA follows: TGTGCCAGCAGTAAGCAGGGGAGTTTTTATTCACCCCTCCACTTT. It translates to CASSKQGSFYSPLHF.

This clone was observed once. The CDR3 DNA follows: TGTGCCAGCAGCTTATTAAATCAGCCCCAGCATTTT. This sequence encodes CASSLLNQPQHF. The chain employs TRBV7-2 and TRBJ1-5; no clear D. The CDR3 is 12 residues long. V was trimmed by 2 bases and J by 4 bases, leaving 3 bases between them. Germline CDR1 SGHTA, CDR2 FQGNSA.

The chain joins TRBV6-1 to TRBJ1-2; 7 bases line up with TRBD1. This CDR3 spans 15 amino acids. Looked up from germline, CDR1 is MNHNS and CDR2 is SASEGT. With 2 bases clipped from V and 5 bases from J, the junction kept 8 bases outside the gene matches. CDR3 protein: CASSEPGRGEYGYTF. The CDR3 DNA follows: TGTGCCAGCAGTGAACCCGGCAGGGGGGAATATGGCTACACCTTC.

The chain employs TRBV20-1 and TRBJ1-5; 7 bases are a match to TRBD1. The CDR3 loop spans 14 amino acids. Per the germline V gene, CDR1 is DFQATT and CDR2 is SNEGSKA (reference sequence). Germline trimming cut 6 bases from V and 6 bases from J; bases unmatched to any gene: 11. The CDR3 region has the DNA TGCAGTGCGAGTGGACAGGTCGATGGTCAGCCCCAGCATTTT. Its protein product is CSASGQVDGQPQHF.

CDR3 sequence: CASSSRTVDTQYF. The CDR3, as DNA: TGTGCCAGCAGTTCGCGCACGGTCGATACGCAGTATTTT. This chain joins TRBV6-2 or TRBV6-3 and TRBJ2-3; D not certain. CDR3 size: 13 residues. Germline CDR1 is MNHEY and CDR2 is SVGEGT. Deletions cut 4 bases from V and 6 bases from J, with 11 bases between.

The rearrangement links TRBV18 to TRBJ2-7; 8 bases match TRBD2. Germline CDR1 is KGHSH and CDR2 is LQKENI. V shed 3 bases, J shed 7 bases, and the junction held 11 bases outside the gene matches. This CDR3 comprises 15 residues. The CDR3 sequence: CASSPSRGGLEEQYF. The DNA of the CDR3 is TGTGCCAGCTCACCCAGTCGGGGGGGTCTGGAGGAGCAGTACTTC.

The J gene is TRBJ1-1, the V gene TRBV7-2; D is undetermined. This CDR3 is 15 amino acids long. V lost 3 bases and J lost 1, with 12 bases in between. The germline V gene encodes CDR1 SGHTA and CDR2 FQGNSA. The CDR3: CASSLTRAPNTEAFF. CDR3 in DNA: TGTGCCAGCAGCTTGACGCGGGCCCCGAACACTGAAGCTTTCTTT.

This chain joins TRBV5-6 and TRBJ1-5; D remains ambiguous. Germline CDR1 SGHDT, CDR2 YYEEEE. V was clipped by 4 bases and J by 5 bases, with 16 bases between them. This CDR3 region has 15 residues. DNA of the CDR3: TGTGCCAGCAGCCCCGGGAATCGCAACGATCAGCCCCAGCATTTT. This sequence encodes CASSPGNRNDQPQHF.

The chain uses TRBV11-2 and TRBJ1-2; unclear D gene. This CDR3 spans 15 amino acids. V lost 1 base, J lost 8 bases, and 17 bases lay in between. The germline CDR1 and CDR2 sequences are SGHAT and FQNNGV. In nucleotides, the CDR3 is TGTGCCAGCAGCTTAGTGGCCAGGAAACCAGGAGGCTACACCTTC. It encodes CASSLVARKPGGYTF.

The J gene is TRBJ2-7, the V gene TRBV5-1, with D perhaps TRBD2 (5 bases). Trimming shortened V by 4 bases and J by 3 bases, and 8 bases separated the two germline ends. This CDR3 is built from 12 residues. Germline assignment: CDR1 SGHRS and CDR2 YFSETQ. This chain's CDR3 is CASSPAGYEQYF. In DNA form, the CDR3 reads TGCGCCAGCAGCCCGGCGGGCTACGAGCAGTACTTC.

Note on this clone: This CDR3 is also generated by other DNA sequences in the sample. This rearrangement joins TRBV12-5 to TRBJ1-5; no clear D gene. The V gene's germline CDR1 is LGHNT and CDR2 FRNRAP. This CDR3 region has 11 residues. V lost 6 bases, J lost 5 bases, and 5 bases lay in between. For the CDR3, the DNA is TGTGCTAGTGGCCCATATCAGCCCCAGCATTTT. It specifies CASGPYQPQHF.

V usage is TRBV5-4 and J usage is TRBJ1-2; D uncertain. This CDR3 has 14 residues. Trimming took 3 bases from V and 6 from J, leaving 15 bases between them. Germline CDR1 reads SGHNT; CDR2 reads YYREEE (reference sequence). The CDR3: CASSSRVAPDGYTF. CDR3 coding DNA: TGTGCCAGCAGCTCACGAGTTGCCCCGGATGGCTACACCTTC.

As to this clone: Possible read error: a much larger clone is one base away. Within the sample, other DNA sequences also encode this same CDR3. The chain uses TRBV6-1 and TRBJ1-1; D gene uncertain. V lost 3 bases and J lost 1, with 6 bases in between. CDR1 is MNHNS and CDR2 is SASEGT in the germline V gene. CDR3 length: 13 amino acids. The CDR3 sequence is CASSDRENTEAFF. CDR3 nucleotides: TGTGCCAGCAGTGACCGGGAGAACACTGAAGCTTTCTTT.

This chain joins TRBV11-2 and TRBJ1-1; 8 nucleotides align to TRBD1. Germline CDR1 is SGHAT and CDR2 is FQNNGV. J was trimmed by 3 bases and V by 4 bases; bases with no gene match: 13. This CDR3 is 17 amino acids long. The CDR3 here is CASSSTRLDRVYTEAFF. DNA for the CDR3: TGTGCCAGCAGCTCCACCCGTTTGGACAGGGTTTACACTGAAGCTTTCTTT.

This clone was counted a single time. The J gene is TRBJ1-1, the V gene TRBV2; tentative D call: TRBD1 (5 bases). Germline-derived CDR1 and CDR2 are SNHLY and FYNNEI. The V end lost 6 bases, the J end lost 7 bases, and 12 bases lay between the germline ends. This CDR3 region has 12 residues. The CDR3 sequence: CASSLLGVEAFF. In DNA, the CDR3 is TGTGCCAGCAGCCTTCTAGGGGTTGAAGCTTTCTTT.

J is TRBJ1-1 and V is TRBV19, with D perhaps matching TRBD1 (5 bases). Looked up from germline, CDR1 is LNHDA and CDR2 is SQIVND (reference sequence). CDR3 length equals 13 residues. V dropped 10 bases and J dropped 3 bases, with 15 bases sitting between them. The DNA for the CDR3 is TGTGCCACCTCTAAGGGGAAGCACACTGAAGCTTTCTTT. This gives the protein CATSKGKHTEAFF.

Here the CDR3 reads CASSPGQTSETQYF. The CDR3 DNA is TGCGCCAGCAGTCCTGGACAGACCTCGGAGACCCAGTACTTC. The V and J genes are TRBV5-1 and TRBJ2-5, with D tentatively TRBD1 (6 bases). V was clipped by 5 bases and J by 5 bases, with 16 bases between them. The germline CDR1 and CDR2 sequences are SGHRS and YFSETQ. The CDR3 runs to 14 residues. Full variable domain (missing parts from reference TRBV5-1 and TRBJ2-5): KAGVTQTPRYLIKTRGQQVTLSCSPISGHRSVSWYQQTPGQGLQFLFEYFSETQRNKGNFPGRFSGRQFSNSRSEMNVSTLELGDSALYLCASSPGQTSETQYFGPGTRLLVL.

The chain joins TRBV12-3 or TRBV12-4 to TRBJ1-1, with unresolved D. V was cut by 3 bases and J by 10 bases, with 9 bases left in between. The CDR3 spans 11 residues. The CDR3 reads CASSFEGRAFF. The DNA of the CDR3 is TGTGCCAGCAGTTTTGAGGGTAGAGCTTTCTTT.

CDR3: CASSLARGSEKLFF. CDR3 nucleotides: TGTGCCAGCAGCTTAGCCAGGGGGTCTGAAAAACTGTTTTTT. The chain carries TRBV11-2 and TRBJ1-4; 7 bases are a match to TRBD1. Germline V CDR1 and CDR2: SGHAT, FQNNGV. Trimming removed 1 base from V and 7 bases from J; junction bases left unmatched: 3. This CDR3 is built from 14 residues. The full variable domain, with the rest looked up from reference TRBV11-2 and TRBJ1-4, is EAGVAQSPRYKIIEKRQSVAFWCNPISGHATLYWYQQILGQGPKLLIQFQNNGVVDDSQLPKDRFSAERLKGVDSTLKIQPAKLEDSAVYLCASSLARGSEKLFFGSGTQLSVL.

The chain joins TRBV20-1 to TRBJ1-2; D uncertain. The length of the CDR3 is 11 residues. V lost 5 bases, J lost 4 bases, and 8 bases lay in between. Germline CDR1 and CDR2: DFQATT and SNEGSKA (reference sequence). The CDR3 nucleotides are TGCAGTGCTCCACAGACCTATGGCTACACCTTC. The encoded protein is CSAPQTYGYTF.

The chain employs TRBV2 and TRBJ1-2; 7 bases agree with TRBD1. CDR1 and CDR2 (germline): SNHLY, FYNNEI. With V trimmed by 7 bases and J by 7 bases, 6 bases remained unmatched. The CDR3 runs 12 residues. The CDR3 sequence is CASTTGATGYTF. CDR3 in DNA: TGTGCCAGCACTACAGGGGCAACTGGCTACACCTTC.

The chain links TRBV12-3 or TRBV12-4 to TRBJ1-1; no clear D gene. V was clipped by 7 bases and J by 1 base, with 10 bases between them. This CDR3 has 13 residues. CDR3 sequence reads: CASTKASNTEAFF. For the CDR3, the DNA is TGTGCCAGCACCAAAGCCTCGAACACTGAAGCTTTCTTT.

The V gene is TRBV28, the J gene TRBJ2-1, with TRBD1 matching 12 bases. The germline gives CDR1 MDHEN, CDR2 SYDVKM. Germline trimming cut 6 bases from V and 4 bases from J; bases unmatched to any gene: 7. This CDR3 region has 16 residues. CDR3 sequence (DNA): TGTGCCAGCAGCAGGGGACAGGGGGCGTCTTACAATGAGCAGTTCTTC. Translating it yields CASSRGQGASYNEQFF.

The chain employs TRBV3-1 (or the pseudogene TRBV3-2) and TRBJ2-7; the D gene is possibly TRBD2 (5 bases). The CDR3 runs 16 residues. The ends were cut back, 1 base at V and 2 bases at J, with 15 bases in the middle. Germline CDR1 and CDR2: LGHDT and YNNKEL (reference sequence). The CDR3: CASSQAGAGSPYEQYF. DNA of the CDR3: TGTGCCAGCAGCCAAGCAGGCGCGGGCAGCCCCTACGAGCAGTACTTC.

V is TRBV6-5 and J is TRBJ1-1; D is undetermined. The CDR3 runs 12 residues. CDR1 and CDR2 from the germline V gene are MNHEY and SVGAGI. Between the trimmed V and J ends, which lost 5 bases and 5 bases, there was a span of 9 bases. The CDR3 loop is CASSQRGTEAFF. CDR3 coding DNA: TGTGCCAGCAGTCAGCGAGGGACTGAAGCTTTCTTT.

The chain has TRBV6-5 and TRBJ1-5; D remains unclear. CDR1 MNHEY and CDR2 SVGAGI come from the germline V gene. The ends were cut back, 6 bases at V and 4 bases at J, with 16 bases in the middle. The CDR3 contains 15 residues. This chain's CDR3 is CASSPEGGINQPQHF. The CDR3 bases are TGTGCCAGCAGCCCCGAGGGAGGCATTAATCAGCCCCAGCATTTT.